This T cell receptor beta chain derives from a study of molecular identifiers for immune sequencing clone quantification. Whole-study findings and limits: In CMV-specific effectors, clones above 20 copies held over 99% of molecules; naive, under 1%.

As previously described, bulk TCR libraries were made using listed TCR primers. TCRdb re-analysed the PCR reads in MiXCR, keeping a single row per CDR3 protein. This table has some 40,000 distinct CDR3 sequences, approximately 22% appearing once. With respect to this clonotype: Antigen unknown.

Input material: naive CD8+ T cells from blood, with Jurkat cell RNA spiked in. Documented subset: FACS-sorted CD8+CD4-CCR7+CD45RA+ naive T cells. The TCR was taken from a human donor in good health. Some libraries in this study had Jurkat cell RNA spiked in.

DNA for the CDR3: TGTGCCAGCAGCCCCGGGGACAGGGGCCCATACTCTGGAAACACCATATATTTT. Its protein product is CASSPGDRGPYSGNTIYF. This sequence joins TRBV11-2 and TRBJ1-3; 10 bases align to TRBD1. V trimming: 5 bases; J trimming: 0 bases; junction bases outside the gene matches: 10. The germline V gene encodes CDR1 SGHAT and CDR2 FQNNGV. The CDR3 is 18 residues long.